The next 9 T cell receptor beta chains were all read from a single sample in a study of cytomegalovirus exposure and HLA in healthy donors. 60 Vbeta and 13 Jbeta primers were used in PCR. Profiling relied on immunoSEQ multiplex PCR, and the TCRdb table lists in-frame clones only, not all of them. The table lists roughly 190,000 clones, about 77% of them singletons, with approximately 2.1% in the top ten. Specimen: PBMCs. These receptors were taken from a woman aged 25 to 39 in good health and CMV-seropositive.

Only one count was recorded for this clone. The rearrangement joins TRBV30 to TRBJ2-1, with D possibly matching TRBD2 (6 bases). Trimming pared 1 base from V and 1 base from J, leaving 11 bases between. This CDR3 has 15 residues. Germline values: CDR1 GTSNPN, CDR2 SVGIG (reference sequence). For the CDR3, the DNA is TGTGCCTGGAGTGGGAGGGCGGGGTCCTACAATGAGCAGTTCTTC. It yields the protein CAWSGRAGSYNEQFF.

This rearrangement joins TRBV28 to TRBJ2-5; 10 bases fit TRBD1. Trimming cost V 5 bases and J 7 bases; bases outside gene matches: 7. Germline CDR1 and CDR2: MDHEN and SYDVKM. The CDR3 runs to 14 residues. The CDR3 loop is CASSPGTGVRTQYF. The CDR3 DNA reads TGTGCCAGCAGTCCCGGGACAGGGGTCCGGACCCAGTACTTC.

The genes are TRBV28 and TRBJ2-5; perhaps TRBD2 as D (6 bases). This CDR3 spans 13 amino acids. The ends were cut back, 4 bases at V and 5 bases at J, with 11 bases in the middle. Germline V gene lookup returns CDR1 MDHEN and CDR2 SYDVKM. The DNA of the CDR3 is TGTGCCAGCAGTTGGTCAGGGAGGGAGACCCAGTACTTC. Protein: CASSWSGRETQYF.

The genes are TRBV9 and TRBJ2-5; D gene unclear. The germline V and J ends were trimmed by 0 bases and 1 base, with 4 bases remaining between them. CDR3 size: 13 residues. The germline gives CDR1 SGDLS, CDR2 YYNGEE. The CDR3: CASSVDIQETQYF. CDR3 coding DNA: TGTGCCAGCAGCGTAGATATCCAAGAGACCCAGTACTTC.

The rearrangement joins TRBV2 to TRBJ1-4; a weak D match, TRBD1 (5 bases). V was cut by 1 base and J by 9 bases, with 12 bases left in between. The CDR3 has 14 residues. The germline V gene encodes CDR1 SNHLY and CDR2 FYNNEI. The chain's CDR3 is CASSEGGRAKKLFF. In nucleotides, the CDR3 is TGTGCCAGCAGTGAAGGGGGCAGGGCTAAAAAACTGTTTTTT.

The chain couples TRBV19 to TRBJ2-1; TRBD1 matches 7 bases. J was trimmed by 2 bases and V by 5 bases; bases with no gene match: 3. Germline loops: CDR1 LNHDA, CDR2 SQIVND (reference sequence). The CDR3 runs to 14 residues. CDR3 in amino acids: CASSGQGAYNEQFF. As DNA, the CDR3 is TGTGCCAGTAGTGGCCAGGGGGCCTACAATGAGCAGTTCTTC.

As DNA, the CDR3 is TGCGCCAGCAGCGTCGCAGGGGGAAATGAAAAACTGTTTTTT. Its translation is CASSVAGGNEKLFF. The V and J genes are TRBV5-1 and TRBJ1-4; 7 bases match TRBD1. V lost 4 bases to trimming and J lost 5 bases; unmatched junction nucleotides: 5. The CDR3 consists of 14 residues. Germline values: CDR1 SGHRS, CDR2 YFSETQ.

This sequence joins TRBV11-2 and TRBJ2-7; D is perhaps TRBD2 (6 bases). V lost 3 bases to trimming and J lost 4 bases, with 13 bases between them. This CDR3 comprises 14 residues. Germline CDR1 reads SGHAT; CDR2 reads FQNNGV. As DNA, the CDR3 is TGTGCCAGCAGCTTCGCGGGGCCACGGTACGAGCAGTACTTC. Protein product: CASSFAGPRYEQYF.

This chain joins TRBV29-1 and TRBJ1-5; 7 bases match TRBD1. Trimming cost V 6 bases and J 7 bases; bases outside gene matches: 9. Germline V gene sequence: CDR1 SQVTM, CDR2 ANQGSEA. This CDR3 spans 13 amino acids. The CDR3 reads CSVLTGDQQPQHF. For the CDR3, the DNA is TGCAGCGTCCTTACAGGGGATCAACAGCCCCAGCATTTT.